The T cell receptor beta chain described here comes from a study of blood T cell repertoires in COVID-19. There are 15 residues in the CDR3. The V gene's germline CDR1 is PRHDT and CDR2 FYEKMQ (reference sequence). V dropped 2 bases and J dropped 4; count of bases not matched to a gene: 5. Authors' methods: For nucleated cells, counts were estimated from reference gene primer amplification. Here immunoSEQ multiplex PCR was the method, and the copy in TCRdb shows in-frame clones only, minus some. The D gene and trimming were derived from the DNA, and the V and J assignments and clone size from that table. There are about 280,000 clones in the sample; 83% occur only once, and 7.5% to 10% lies in the top ten.

The sample taken for sequencing was peripheral blood. This TCR was sampled from a woman in her fifties or sixties who had recovered from COVID-19. The chain combines TRBV13 with TRBJ2-5; 9 bases align to TRBD1. The CDR3 spells CASSLSGTGLETQYF. CDR3 DNA sequence: TGTGCCAGCAGCTTATCTGGGACAGGGCTAGAGACCCAGTACTTC. The full variable domain, completed using reference TRBV13 and TRBJ2-5, is AAGVIQSPRHLIKEKRETATLKCYPIPRHDTVYWYQQGPGQDPQFLISFYEKMQSDKGSIPDRFSAQQFSDYHSELNMSSLELGDSALYFCASSLSGTGLETQYFGPGTRLLVL.